The table lists the clone carrying this T cell receptor beta chain with many counts. The sample originates from a study of patients and donors after allogeneic stem cell transplantation. The CDR3 totals 17 residues. CDR1 LGHDT and CDR2 YNNKEL come from the germline V gene (reference sequence). With 0 bases clipped from V and 7 bases from J, the junction kept 9 bases outside the gene matches. One entry per CDR3 protein, called by TCRdb with MiXCR from the RT-PCR reads. The top ten hold under 6.5% of the sample, which has about a million distinct CDR3 sequences, roughly 18% seen once. The clonotype was recovered from a human donor who was either an allogeneic HSCT recipient or a stem cell or donor lymphocyte infusion donor (not recorded which). It is not recorded whose cells these are; they may come from a transplant donor. The sequencing input was blood, either unsorted or a sorted T cell fraction (not recorded which). V usage is TRBV3-1 and J usage is TRBJ2-1; 10 bases are a match to TRBD2. CDR3 sequence: CASSQDLAGGRVNEQFF. CDR3 sequence (DNA): TGTGCCAGCAGCCAAGATTTAGCGGGAGGCCGGGTGAATGAGCAGTTCTTC.